Following are 22 T cell receptor beta chains from one sample sequenced in a study of T cell clonality in common variable immunodeficiency. Profiled with immunoSEQ multiplex PCR; TCRdb holds only in-frame clones, not every one. The sample holds tens of thousands of clones, and no clone turns up only once. Sequencing was performed on peripheral blood mononuclear cells. These receptors were taken from a person aged 18 to 69 in good health.

This clone was counted only a few times. The read terminates 3 residues ahead of where the CDR3 ends, so the germline J gene completes it. V and J are TRBV2 and TRBJ2-5; D is unresolved. The germline CDR1 and CDR2 sequences are SNHLY and FYNNEI. The CDR3 consists of 14 residues. Trimming removed 6 bases from V and 1 base from J, with 12 bases in between. CDR3 bases read: TGTGCCAGCAGCCGAGGCCAGGCCCAAGAGACC. Amino acids: CASSRGQAQET. The whole CDR3 protein is CASSRGQAQETQYF.

At least ten counts were recorded for this clone. The sequence runs out 3 residues before the end of the CDR3; the remainder is reconstructed from the germline J gene. The J gene is TRBJ1-2, the V gene TRBV5-4; D is perhaps TRBD1 (6 bases). The CDR3 length is 14 residues. Germline lookup yields CDR1 SGHNT and CDR2 YYREEE (reference sequence). V dropped 4 bases and J dropped 4 bases, with 14 bases sitting between them. CDR3 DNA, as far as it was read: TGTGCCAGCAGCCAACAAACAGGGTCCTATGGC. Residues: CASSQQTGSYG. The full CDR3 reads CASSQQTGSYGYTF.

For this clone: Read coverage stops 3 residues before the CDR3 terminus; the germline J gene supplies the remainder. The V gene is TRBV11-3, the J gene TRBJ2-1; 10 bases match TRBD2. The CDR3 contains 15 residues. Germline V CDR1 and CDR2: SGHNT, YENEEA. Trimming cost V 3 bases and J 3 bases; bases outside gene matches: 2. The CDR3 bases that were read are TGTGCCAGCAGCTTTAGCGGGGGGAACTACAATGAG. Translation: CASSFSGGNYNE. The whole CDR3 region reads CASSFSGGNYNEQFF.

In this sample, this clone turned up many times. With the read ending 3 residues before the CDR3 end, the germline J gene is used to fill in that end. V usage is TRBV6-2 or TRBV6-3 and J usage is TRBJ1-1; D not certain. Per germline, CDR1 MNHEY and CDR2 SVGEGT. With 5 bases removed from V and 1 base from J, the gap between germline ends came to 8 bases. The CDR3 covers 13 residues. CDR3 sequence reads: CASSPTENTEAFF. Partial CDR3 DNA: TGTGCCAGCAGTCCCACAGAGAACACTGAA.

This clone was picked up many times. The sequenced fragment ends 3 residues before the CDR3 boundary, so the rest is inferred from the germline J gene. The chain has TRBV4-1 and TRBJ2-5; 10 bases are shared with TRBD1. Trimming cost V 4 bases and J 4 bases; bases outside gene matches: 6. CDR1 and CDR2 from the germline V gene are MGHRA and YSYEKL. CDR3 size: 15 residues. CDR3 bases read: TGCGCCAGCAGCCCCCTAGGGACAGGGGCAGAGACC. Protein: CASSPLGTGAET. The whole CDR3 protein reads CASSPLGTGAETQYF.

This clone was found many times. The read comes to an end 3 residues before the CDR3 does, leaving the germline J gene to fill in the end. The V and J genes are TRBV7-9 and TRBJ2-5; 10 bases are a match to TRBD1. The length of the CDR3 is 14 residues. Germline CDR1 is SEHNR and CDR2 is FQNEAQ (reference sequence). V lost 6 bases to trimming and J lost 3 bases; unmatched junction nucleotides: 4. The part of the CDR3 DNA that was read is TGTGCCAGCAGGGGGGGACAGGGGAAAGAGACC. Its protein product is CASRGGQGKET. The whole CDR3 region reads CASRGGQGKETQYF.

This clone occurred a few times. The sequence runs out 3 residues before the end of the CDR3; the remainder is reconstructed from the germline J gene. The chain employs TRBV4-2 and TRBJ2-5, with D tentatively TRBD2 (5 bases). Deletions cut 0 bases from V and 4 bases from J, with 12 bases between. There are 15 residues in the CDR3. CDR1 and CDR2 from the germline V gene are LGHNA and YNFKEQ. The DNA read from the CDR3 is TGTGCCAGCAGCCAAGAGAAGTCTAGCTCAGAGACC. It encodes CASSQEKSSSET. The whole CDR3 reads CASSQEKSSSETQYF.

This clone was recorded many times. The read terminates 3 residues before the CDR3 end, so the remaining end is supplied by the germline J gene. V and J are TRBV6-2 or TRBV6-3 and TRBJ2-2; 7 positions match TRBD1. V gave up 2 bases and J gave up 5 bases; unmatched junction bases: 5. Germline-derived CDR1 and CDR2 are MNHEY and SVGEGT. The CDR3 consists of 15 residues. CDR3 sequence reads: CASSYIGTATGELFF. Incomplete CDR3 DNA: TGTGCCAGCAGTTACATTGGGACAGCTACCGGGGAG.

This clone was observed a few times. The read halts 3 residues ahead of the CDR3 end, with the missing end drawn from the germline J gene. The rearrangement joins TRBV5-1 to TRBJ2-1; TRBD2 agrees at 12 bases. The CDR3 has 14 amino acids. Germline CDR1 SGHRS, CDR2 YFSETQ. V lost 3 bases and J lost 9; bases outside the gene matches: 4. CDR3 loop: CASSSPSGGAEQFF. Partial CDR3 DNA: TGCGCCAGCAGCTCGCCTAGCGGGGGGGCTGAG.

The sample holds many counts of this clone. The sequence runs out 3 residues before the end of the CDR3; the remainder is reconstructed from the germline J gene. The rearrangement links TRBV7-2 to TRBJ2-5, with 9 bases that match TRBD2. V was pared by 2 bases and J by 5 bases, with 6 bases of the junction left unmatched. This CDR3 comprises 15 residues. Germline values: CDR1 SGHTA, CDR2 FQGNSA. The DNA read from the CDR3 is TGTGCCAGCAGCTTACGGCGGGGGGGCTTTGAGACC. Translated: CASSLRRGGFET. The CDR3, in full, reads CASSLRRGGFETQYF.

This clone was found many times. The read finishes 3 residues shy of the CDR3 end, and the germline J gene is used to complete it. The J gene is TRBJ1-5, the V gene TRBV18, with 7 bases lining up with TRBD1. The V gene end was trimmed by 3 bases and the J gene end by 7 bases; junction bases not matched to a gene: 3. This CDR3 contains 13 residues. Germline V gene lookup returns CDR1 KGHSH and CDR2 LQKENI. The sequenced part of the CDR3 DNA is TGTGCCAGCTCACCCGACAGGGAGCAGCCC. It encodes CASSPDREQP. The entire CDR3 sequence reads CASSPDREQPQHF.

The table lists this clone with many counts. Sequencing ends 3 residues short of the CDR3 end; the germline J gene provides the rest. The chain recombines TRBV13 with TRBJ2-1, with 11 nucleotides matching TRBD1. Losses at the gene ends were 5 bases for V and 3 bases for J; bases not matched to a gene: 9. CDR1 PRHDT and CDR2 FYEKMQ come from the germline V gene (reference sequence). The CDR3 sequence is 17 residues long. The CDR3 bases that were read are TGTGCCAGCAGCCCGACGGGGACAGGGGGTCTCTACAATGAG. It codes for CASSPTGTGGLYNE. The full CDR3 reads CASSPTGTGGLYNEQFF.

Many counts were recorded for this clone. The observed sequence ends 3 residues before the CDR3 terminus, with the missing tail filled in from the germline J gene. The J gene is TRBJ2-1, the V gene TRBV12-3 or TRBV12-4, with a weak D call TRBD2 (7 bases). The V and J ends lost 6 bases and 4 bases respectively, with 13 bases between them. CDR3 length: 14 residues. The covered CDR3 bases are TGTGCCAGCAGGGCGGGGGCCGTTTACAATGAG. Its protein is CASRAGAVYNE. The CDR3 reads in full as CASRAGAVYNEQFF.

This clone came up many times. The CDR3 end lies 3 residues beyond the end of the read and is filled in from the germline J gene. The V gene is TRBV5-1, the J gene TRBJ2-7; a possible D gene is TRBD1 (6 bases). CDR1 is SGHRS, CDR2 YFSETQ, per germline. Trimming cost V 0 bases and J 6 bases, with 16 bases left between them. This CDR3 contains 15 residues. Incomplete CDR3 DNA: TGCGCCAGCAGCTTGGCGCAGGGGAGTCTCGGCGAG. It is translated as CASSLAQGSLGE. The CDR3, in full, reads CASSLAQGSLGEQYF.

Many counts were recorded for this clone. The CDR3 is cut off 3 residues early in the read; its end comes from the germline J gene. This chain links TRBV5-6 with TRBJ1-5; D is perhaps TRBD1 (6 bases). The V end was cut by 3 bases, the J end by 6 bases, with 13 bases between. In germline, CDR1 is SGHDT, CDR2 YYEEEE. The CDR3 covers 14 residues. CDR3 DNA (partial): TGTGCCAGCAGCTGGGGGGGCGAGAGTCAGCCC. Translated: CASSWGGESQP. The whole CDR3 is CASSWGGESQPQHF.

This clone has at least ten counts. The read comes to an end 3 residues before the CDR3 does, leaving the germline J gene to fill in the end. The rearrangement links TRBV20-1 to TRBJ2-7; the match to TRBD1 covers 8 bases. The trim removed 0 bases at V and 5 bases at J, leaving 6 bases unmatched. The CDR3 runs to 14 residues. The germline CDR1 and CDR2 sequences are DFQATT and SNEGSKA (reference sequence). The CDR3 sequence is CSAREQGAFHEQYF. The covered CDR3 bases are TGCAGTGCTAGAGAGCAGGGGGCCTTCCACGAG.

Many counts were recorded for this clone. The sequence runs out 3 residues before the end of the CDR3; the remainder is reconstructed from the germline J gene. This sequence joins TRBV20-1 and TRBJ2-3; TRBD2 matches 9 bases. The CDR3 extends over 14 amino acids. CDR1 and CDR2 (germline): DFQATT, SNEGSKA (reference sequence). CDR3 sequence: CSARGGGGAITQYF. The CDR3 bases that were read are TGCAGTGCTAGAGGAGGCGGGGGGGCCATCACG.

As for this clone: The read halts 3 residues ahead of the CDR3 end, with the missing end drawn from the germline J gene. The rearrangement uses TRBV20-1 and TRBJ2-3, with 7 bases identical to TRBD2. This CDR3 region has 13 residues. CDR1 and CDR2 (germline): DFQATT, SNEGSKA (reference sequence). CDR3 DNA (partial): TGCAGTGCTAGACAAGGACTAGGAGGTCCG. Encoded protein: CSARQGLGGP. The full CDR3 protein reads CSARQGLGGPQYF.

There are many counts of this clone. From the germline J gene comes the end of the CDR3, since the read stops 3 residues before it. The chain links TRBV30 to TRBJ2-2; TRBD1 matches at 9 bases. The CDR3 is 14 residues long. V lost 6 bases and J lost 1; bases outside the gene matches: 3. The germline V gene has CDR1 GTSNPN and CDR2 SVGIG (reference sequence). CDR3 DNA (partial): TGTGCCTGCTCGGGACAGGGGAACACCGGGGAG. Its protein is CACSGQGNTGE. The whole CDR3 protein is CACSGQGNTGELFF.

At least ten counts were recorded for this clone. The read terminates 3 residues before the CDR3 end, so the remaining end is supplied by the germline J gene. V is TRBV20-1 and J is TRBJ2-1; weak D call: TRBD1 (6 bases). Per germline, CDR1 DFQATT and CDR2 SNEGSKA (reference sequence). The CDR3 sequence is 18 residues long. V lost 5 bases and J lost 0, with 23 bases in between. The DNA read from the CDR3 is TGCAGTGCTGCCAGGAGACAGGTGTTCCCTAGCTCCTACAATGAG. This encodes CSAARRQVFPSSYNE. The full CDR3 sequence reads CSAARRQVFPSSYNEQFF.

This clone was seen more than once but under ten times. Here the CDR3 reads CASSIRDYNDYTF. CDR3 bases read: TGTGCCAGCAGCATCCGGGACTACAATGAC. V is TRBV6-2 or TRBV6-3 and J is TRBJ1-2, with D possibly TRBD1 on 5 matching bases. The read terminates 3 residues before the CDR3 end, so the remaining end is supplied by the germline J gene. The CDR3 runs 13 residues. The germline CDR1 and CDR2 sequences are MNHEY and SVGEGT.

This clone was counted many times. The CDR3 end lies 3 residues beyond the end of the read and is filled in from the germline J gene. The chain combines TRBV19 with TRBJ2-5; 7 bases are a match to TRBD2. J lost 0 bases, V lost 7 bases, and 2 bases had no gene match. This CDR3 is 13 amino acids long. Germline V gene sequence: CDR1 LNHDA, CDR2 SQIVND (reference sequence). The covered CDR3 bases are TGTGCCAGTAAGGGACTATACCAAGAGACC. It yields the protein CASKGLYQET. The CDR3 reads in full as CASKGLYQETQYF. Full variable domain (rest looked up from reference TRBV19 and TRBJ2-5): DGGITQSPKYLFRKEGQNVTLSCEQNLNHDAMYWYRQDPGQGLRLIYYSQIVNDFQKGDIAEGYSVSREKKESFPLTVTSAQKNPTAFYLCASKGLYQETQYFGPGTRLLVL.